These T cell receptor beta chains were read from a single sample in a study of blood T cell repertoires in COVID-19. TCRdb keeps only in-frame clones here, not all; method: immunoSEQ multiplex PCR. This sample yields 300,000 to 350,000 clones, of which about 93% are seen a single time; roughly 3.3% belongs to the top ten. Sample: peripheral blood. These TCRs come from a woman aged 18-30 years who had recovered from COVID-19. Each CDR3 is given with its conserved first and last residue. The order of the fields is D gene, clone size, J gene, V gene, CDR3 DNA, CDR3 protein. The D gene is left open where the match is weak. Rows may omit the clone size; those that give it use once, few, many or a size class.

d_call: TRBD1; clone_size: .; j_call: TRBJ2-5; v_call: TRBV10-3; cdr3_nt: TGTGCCATCAAAGCGACAGGGGTCGGTGAGACCCAGTACTTC; cdr3_aa: CAIKATGVGETQYF
d_call: TRBD2; clone_size: .; j_call: TRBJ2-3; v_call: TRBV5-1; cdr3_nt: TGCGCCAGCAGGTTGGGACTAGCGGGAGGAGATACGCAGTATTTT; cdr3_aa: CASRLGLAGGDTQYF
d_call: .; clone_size: once; j_call: TRBJ1-2; v_call: TRBV9; cdr3_nt: TGTGCCAGCAGCGTCTACTTTAACTATGGCTACACCTTC; cdr3_aa: CASSVYFNYGYTF
d_call: .; clone_size: .; j_call: TRBJ2-3; v_call: TRBV25-1; cdr3_nt: TGTGCCAGCAGCGTCTCTAGCACAGATACGCAGTATTTT; cdr3_aa: CASSVSSTDTQYF
d_call: .; clone_size: .; j_call: TRBJ1-1; v_call: TRBV5-1; cdr3_nt: TGCGCCAGCAGCTTGGCTCTCAGGAACACTGAAGCTTTCTTT; cdr3_aa: CASSLALRNTEAFF
d_call: .; clone_size: .; j_call: TRBJ2-3; v_call: TRBV11-2; cdr3_nt: TGTGCCAGCAGGGCAGAAGACACAGATACGCAGTATTTT; cdr3_aa: CASRAEDTDTQYF
d_call: .; clone_size: .; j_call: TRBJ2-1; v_call: TRBV28; cdr3_nt: TGTGCCAGCAAAAAATTACTAGAGTACAATGAGCAGTTCTTC; cdr3_aa: CASKKLLEYNEQFF
d_call: .; clone_size: .; j_call: TRBJ1-1; v_call: TRBV5-1; cdr3_nt: TGCGCCAGCAGCTTGTATCCCCAGGGGAACACTGAAGCTTTCTTT; cdr3_aa: CASSLYPQGNTEAFF
d_call: .; clone_size: .; j_call: TRBJ2-3; v_call: TRBV7-8; cdr3_nt: TGTGCCAGCAGCTTTTATGCGGAGGGCACAGATACGCAGTATTTT; cdr3_aa: CASSFYAEGTDTQYF
d_call: .; clone_size: .; j_call: TRBJ2-5; v_call: TRBV3-1/TRBV3-2; cdr3_nt: TGTGCCAGCAGCCAAGGTTCCAGGGTATACCAAGAGACCCAGTACTTC; cdr3_aa: CASSQGSRVYQETQYF
d_call: .; clone_size: .; j_call: TRBJ1-1; v_call: TRBV5-1; cdr3_nt: TGCGCCAGCAGCTCCCGACTCCTTGGAGGGCCAAACACTGAAGCTTTCTTT; cdr3_aa: CASSSRLLGGPNTEAFF
d_call: .; clone_size: .; j_call: TRBJ1-1; v_call: TRBV2; cdr3_nt: TGTGCCAGCAGTGGGGTCCTAGGGGACACTGAAGCTTTCTTT; cdr3_aa: CASSGVLGDTEAFF
d_call: .; clone_size: few; j_call: TRBJ1-1; v_call: TRBV11-2; cdr3_nt: TGTGCCAGCAGTCCGGGGGGTACTGAAGCTTTCTTT; cdr3_aa: CASSPGGTEAFF
d_call: .; clone_size: .; j_call: TRBJ2-4; v_call: TRBV27; cdr3_nt: TGTGCCAGCAGTTTATCGACTCCGTCCCTAAACATTCAGTACTTC; cdr3_aa: CASSLSTPSLNIQYF